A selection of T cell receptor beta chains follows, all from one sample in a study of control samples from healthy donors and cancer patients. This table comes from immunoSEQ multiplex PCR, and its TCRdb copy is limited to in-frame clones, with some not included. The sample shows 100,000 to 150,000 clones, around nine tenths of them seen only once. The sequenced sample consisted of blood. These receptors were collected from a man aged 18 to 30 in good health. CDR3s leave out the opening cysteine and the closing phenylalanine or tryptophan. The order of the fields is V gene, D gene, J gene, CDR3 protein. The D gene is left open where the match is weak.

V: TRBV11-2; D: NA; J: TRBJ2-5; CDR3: ASSYHQETQY
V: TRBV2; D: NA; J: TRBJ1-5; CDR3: ASNPGYSNQPQH
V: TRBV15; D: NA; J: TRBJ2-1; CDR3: ATSRDPGYGGQF
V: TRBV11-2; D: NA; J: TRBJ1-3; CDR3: ASSLEGQRGNTIY
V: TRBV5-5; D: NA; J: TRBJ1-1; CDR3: ASSPGTLISPNTEAF
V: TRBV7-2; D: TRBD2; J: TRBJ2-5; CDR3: ASSFRTSGIQETQY
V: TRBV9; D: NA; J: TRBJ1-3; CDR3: ASSAQTGFSGNTIY
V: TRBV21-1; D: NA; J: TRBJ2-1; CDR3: ASRNRGDEQF
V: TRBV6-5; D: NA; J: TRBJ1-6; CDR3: ASRNNSPLH
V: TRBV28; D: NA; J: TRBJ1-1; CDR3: ASSLQEAEAF
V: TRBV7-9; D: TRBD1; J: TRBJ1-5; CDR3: ASSLEGQGRQPQH
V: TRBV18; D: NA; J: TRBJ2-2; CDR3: ASSPPVGYGTGELF
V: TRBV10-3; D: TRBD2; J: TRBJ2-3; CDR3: AISEGRGATDTQY
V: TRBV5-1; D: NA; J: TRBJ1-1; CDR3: ASSPERSRNTEAF
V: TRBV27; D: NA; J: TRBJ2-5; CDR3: ASSLSDTQETQY
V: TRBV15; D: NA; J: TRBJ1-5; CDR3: ATSRDTQPQH
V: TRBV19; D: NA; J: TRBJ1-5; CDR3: ASSIRFNQPQH
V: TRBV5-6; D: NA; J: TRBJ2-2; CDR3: ASSRNTGELF
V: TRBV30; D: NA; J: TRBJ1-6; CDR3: AWSLDGSSPLH
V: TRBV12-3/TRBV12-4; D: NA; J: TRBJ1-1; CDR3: ASSDGRTEAF
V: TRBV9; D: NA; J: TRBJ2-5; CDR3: ASSVDGVGGETQY
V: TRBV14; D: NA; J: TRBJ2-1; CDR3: ASSPWGRGSYNEQF
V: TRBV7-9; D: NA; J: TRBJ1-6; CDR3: ASMSSYNSPLH
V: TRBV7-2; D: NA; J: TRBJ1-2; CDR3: ASSLRAGVSPYDYT
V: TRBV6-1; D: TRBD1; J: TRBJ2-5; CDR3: ASSEATGTQETQY
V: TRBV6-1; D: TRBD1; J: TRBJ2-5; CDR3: ASSEGQGAETQY
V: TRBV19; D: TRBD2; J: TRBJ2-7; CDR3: ASKPGTSVVREQY
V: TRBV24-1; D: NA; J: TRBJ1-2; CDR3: ATSIDRNYGYT
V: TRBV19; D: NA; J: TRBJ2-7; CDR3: ASSIKWAVSPYEQY
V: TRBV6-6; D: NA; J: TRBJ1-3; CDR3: ASSPPEGRGNTIY
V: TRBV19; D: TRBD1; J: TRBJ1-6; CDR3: ASSPRDRPQSPLH
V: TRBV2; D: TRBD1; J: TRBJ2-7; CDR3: ASTGVGTGSYEQY
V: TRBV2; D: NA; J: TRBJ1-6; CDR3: ASSGTGTASYNSPLH
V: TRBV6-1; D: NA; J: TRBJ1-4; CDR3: ASSEASFRSGNEKLF
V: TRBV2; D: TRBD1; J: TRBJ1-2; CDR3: ASSLGQVFGYT
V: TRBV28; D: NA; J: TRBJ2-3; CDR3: ASSLAAMGGDTQY
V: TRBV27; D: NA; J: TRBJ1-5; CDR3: ASSSRQGLGQPQH
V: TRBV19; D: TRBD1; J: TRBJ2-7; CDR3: ASSIGTGSYEQY
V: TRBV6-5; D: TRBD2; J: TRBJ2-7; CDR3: ASRGLAGDYEQY
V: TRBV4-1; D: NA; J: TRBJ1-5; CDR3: ASSQEGSLGNQPQH
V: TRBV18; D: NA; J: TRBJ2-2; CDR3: ASSPTLTGNTGELF
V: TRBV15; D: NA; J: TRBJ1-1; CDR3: ATSTTGNTEAF
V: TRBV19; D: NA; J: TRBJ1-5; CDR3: ASSIKNQPQH
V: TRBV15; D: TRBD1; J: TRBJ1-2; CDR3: ATSREKGGGANGYT
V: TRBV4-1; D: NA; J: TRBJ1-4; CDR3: ASSHPYEKLF
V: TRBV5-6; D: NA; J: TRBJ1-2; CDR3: ASSLIGGDGYT
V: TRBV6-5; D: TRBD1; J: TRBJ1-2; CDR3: ASRFGQGREGYT
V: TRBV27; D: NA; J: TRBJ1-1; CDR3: ASSRPYGNTEAF
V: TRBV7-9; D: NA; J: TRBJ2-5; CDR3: ASEGDTETQY
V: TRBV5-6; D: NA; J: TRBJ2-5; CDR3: ASSPAAGHQETQY
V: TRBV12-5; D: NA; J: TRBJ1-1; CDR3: ASGLVPGTLNTEAF
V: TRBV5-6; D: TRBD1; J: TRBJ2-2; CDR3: ASSLGTGFLAGELF